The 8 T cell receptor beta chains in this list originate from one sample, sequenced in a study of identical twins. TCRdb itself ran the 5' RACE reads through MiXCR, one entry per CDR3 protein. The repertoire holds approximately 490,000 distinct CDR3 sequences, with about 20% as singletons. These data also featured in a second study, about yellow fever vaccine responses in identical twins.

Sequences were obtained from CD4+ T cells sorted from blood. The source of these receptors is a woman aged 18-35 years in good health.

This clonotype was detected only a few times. Here the CDR3 reads CASSLGGTGTETQYF. The CDR3 DNA sequence: TGCGCCAGCAGCTTGGGAGGGACAGGAACCGAGACCCAGTACTTC. This chain uses TRBV5-1 with TRBJ2-5, with 8 bases lining up with TRBD1. The germline gives CDR1 SGHRS, CDR2 YFSETQ. V shed 0 bases and J 5 bases; nucleotides not matched to a gene: 6. CDR3 length: 15 amino acids.

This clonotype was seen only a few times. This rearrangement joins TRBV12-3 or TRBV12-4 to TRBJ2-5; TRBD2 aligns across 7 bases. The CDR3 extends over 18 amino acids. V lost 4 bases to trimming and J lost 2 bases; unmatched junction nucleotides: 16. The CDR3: CASSSFAGVKSLQETQYF. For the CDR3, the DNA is TGTGCCAGCAGTTCATTCGCGGGAGTAAAATCCTTACAAGAGACCCAGTACTTC.

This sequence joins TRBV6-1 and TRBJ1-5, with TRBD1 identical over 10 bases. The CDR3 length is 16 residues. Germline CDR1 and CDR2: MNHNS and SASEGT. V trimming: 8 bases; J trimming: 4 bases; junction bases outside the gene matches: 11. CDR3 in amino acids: CASSRSGQGSNQPQHF. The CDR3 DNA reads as TGTGCCAGCTCGAGATCGGGACAGGGGTCTAATCAGCCCCAGCATTTT.

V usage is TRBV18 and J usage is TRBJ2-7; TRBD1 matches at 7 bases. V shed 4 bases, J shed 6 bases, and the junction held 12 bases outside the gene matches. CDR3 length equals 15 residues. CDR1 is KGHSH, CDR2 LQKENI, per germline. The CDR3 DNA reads TGTGCCAGCTCACAGGGGGCCCAATTTGGTAGCGAGCAGTACTTC. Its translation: CASSQGAQFGSEQYF.

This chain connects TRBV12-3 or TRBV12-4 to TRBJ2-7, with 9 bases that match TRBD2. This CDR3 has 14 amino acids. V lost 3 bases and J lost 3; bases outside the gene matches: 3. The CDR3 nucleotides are TGTGCCAGCAGTTTGGGCGGGGGGGACTACGAGCAGTACGTC. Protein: CASSLGGGDYEQYV.

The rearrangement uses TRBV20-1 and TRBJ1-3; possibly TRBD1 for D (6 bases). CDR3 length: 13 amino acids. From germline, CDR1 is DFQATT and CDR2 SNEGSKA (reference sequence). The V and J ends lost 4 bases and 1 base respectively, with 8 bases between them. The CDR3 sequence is CSAIGTSGNTIYF. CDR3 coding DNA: TGCAGTGCTATCGGGACATCTGGAAACACCATATATTTT.

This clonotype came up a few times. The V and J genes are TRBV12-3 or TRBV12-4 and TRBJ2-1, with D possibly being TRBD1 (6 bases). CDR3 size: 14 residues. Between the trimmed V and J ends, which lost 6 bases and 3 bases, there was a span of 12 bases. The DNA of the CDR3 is TGTGCCAGCAGCCAAGGGGGAATCTACAATGAGCAGTTCTTC. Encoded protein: CASSQGGIYNEQFF.

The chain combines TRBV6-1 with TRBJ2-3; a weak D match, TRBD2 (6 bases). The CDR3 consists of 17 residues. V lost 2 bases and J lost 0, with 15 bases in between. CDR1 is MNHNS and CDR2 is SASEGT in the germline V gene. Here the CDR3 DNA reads TGTGCCAGCAGTGAAAGTTGGGGGAGGTCTAGCACAGATACGCAGTATTTT. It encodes CASSESWGRSSTDTQYF.